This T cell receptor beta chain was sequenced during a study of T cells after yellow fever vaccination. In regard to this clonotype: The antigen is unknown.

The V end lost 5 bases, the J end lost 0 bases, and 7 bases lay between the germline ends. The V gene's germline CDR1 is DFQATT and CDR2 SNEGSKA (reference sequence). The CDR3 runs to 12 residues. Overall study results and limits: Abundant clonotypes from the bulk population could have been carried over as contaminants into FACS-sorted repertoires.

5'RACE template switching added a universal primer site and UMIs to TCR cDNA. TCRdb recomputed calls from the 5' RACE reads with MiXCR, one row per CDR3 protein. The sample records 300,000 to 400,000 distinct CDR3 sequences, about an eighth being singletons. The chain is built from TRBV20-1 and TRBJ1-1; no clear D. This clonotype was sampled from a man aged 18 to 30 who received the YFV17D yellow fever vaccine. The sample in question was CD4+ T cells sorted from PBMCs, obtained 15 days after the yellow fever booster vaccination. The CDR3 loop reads CSAATVNTEAFF. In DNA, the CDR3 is TGCAGTGCTGCGACGGTGAACACTGAAGCTTTCTTT.